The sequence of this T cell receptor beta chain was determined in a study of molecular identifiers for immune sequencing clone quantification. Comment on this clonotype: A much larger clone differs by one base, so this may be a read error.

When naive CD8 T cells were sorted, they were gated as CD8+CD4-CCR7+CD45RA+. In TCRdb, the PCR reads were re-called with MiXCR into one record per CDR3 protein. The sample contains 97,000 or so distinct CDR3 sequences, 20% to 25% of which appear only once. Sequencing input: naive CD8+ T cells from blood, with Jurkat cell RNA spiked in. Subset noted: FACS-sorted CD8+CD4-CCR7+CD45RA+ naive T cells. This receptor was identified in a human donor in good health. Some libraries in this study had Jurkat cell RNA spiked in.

The CDR3 spells CASSEGQYYGYTF. The DNA of the CDR3 is TGTGCCAGCAGCGAGGGACAATACTATGGCTACACCTTC. The V and J genes are TRBV5-6 and TRBJ1-2; D may be TRBD1 (6 bases). Trimming pared 4 bases from V and 3 bases from J, leaving 10 bases between. This CDR3 region has 13 residues. CDR1 SGHDT and CDR2 YYEEEE come from the germline V gene.